This T cell receptor beta chain was profiled in a study of CD8 T cells in ankylosing spondylitis. Each CDR3 protein gets one entry after TCRdb re-called the 5' RACE reads with MiXCR. This sample has 35,000 to 50,000 distinct CDR3 sequences, with around 10% found just once. Points from the study as a whole: Some motif variants had been reported before (in reactive arthritis synovial fluid and blood). It appeared that ankylosing spondylitis blood was characterized by a TCR beta motif of under ten highly homologous variants.

The table lists this clonotype with many counts. The antigen is unknown. Sequenced input: blood, either unsorted or a sorted T cell fraction (not recorded which). This TCR was sampled from a male donor with ankylosing spondylitis or in good health (not recorded which).

CDR3 DNA: TGTGCCAGCAGTTACTCCCCAGCAGGTCGATCCTACAATGAGCAGTTCTTC. It yields the protein CASSYSPAGRSYNEQFF. The V gene is TRBV6-5, the J gene TRBJ2-1; D is uncertain. The CDR3 consists of 17 residues. Per the germline V gene, CDR1 is MNHEY and CDR2 is SVGAGI. V was shortened by 0 bases and J by 1 base, with 13 bases between the two germline ends.